This T cell receptor (beta chain) emerged from a study of T-cell reconstitution after alpha-beta-depleted transplantation in children. Study-wide points: Where some patients showed high TCRbeta diversity at day 60, it came from recipient T cells and thymic progenitors that had survived. Several hundred rapidly expanded clones from non-depleted graft cells reportedly supplied alpha-beta T cells about two months post-transplant. Counts and diversity of T cells one year after transplant came mostly from newly produced T cells.

Unique molecular identifiers were used in preparing the TCRbeta library. In TCRdb, the PCR reads were re-called with MiXCR into one record per CDR3 protein. The data show over 400,000 distinct CDR3 sequences, over 40% seen once. This CDR3 spans 16 amino acids. Germline V gives CDR1 SGHRS, CDR2 YFSETQ. J was trimmed by 7 bases and V by 6 bases; bases with no gene match: 11. On this clonotype itself: Its antigen is not known.

Sequenced material: PBMCs, taken before TCRalphabeta/CD19-depleted stem cell transplant. The rearrangement uses TRBV5-1 and TRBJ2-1, with TRBD2 matching over 12 bases. The sequence was obtained from a girl aged 2 to 9 with aplastic anemia, due to receive a stem cell transplant. The CDR3 region has the DNA TGCGCCAGCACCCCCGGTGGGACTAGCGGGCTAAATGAGCAGTTCTTC. It codes for CASTPGGTSGLNEQFF.